Listed here are 23 T cell receptor beta chains from one sample, sequenced in a study of blood T cells in healthy people across ages. PCR was performed a second time for about 7 to 12 cycles using a sample-barcoded 5' primer and a J-beta primer mix. TCRdb itself ran the 5' RACE reads through MiXCR, one entry per CDR3 protein. This table holds 1.8 million or so distinct CDR3 sequences, 39% found once. The specimen was blood. These receptors were collected from a human donor in good health.

At least ten counts were recorded for this clonotype. The chain is built from TRBV4-1 and TRBJ2-4; D tentatively fits TRBD1 or TRBD2 (6 bases each). The germline V and J ends were trimmed by 1 base and 1 base, with 11 bases remaining between them. Germline assignment: CDR1 MGHRA and CDR2 YSYEKL. CDR3 length: 16 amino acids. CDR3 protein: CASSQGGGGAKNIQYF. CDR3 DNA: TGCGCCAGCAGCCAAGGAGGAGGGGGGGCCAAAAACATTCAGTACTTC.

The chain couples TRBV7-9 to TRBJ2-3; 7 nucleotides line up with TRBD2. V trimming: 1 base; J trimming: 2 bases; junction bases outside the gene matches: 6. The CDR3 has 16 residues. Germline V gene lookup returns CDR1 SEHNR and CDR2 FQNEAQ (reference sequence). CDR3 residues: CASSLGGAGVTDTQYF. CDR3 sequence (DNA): TGTGCCAGCAGCTTAGGAGGGGCGGGGGTCACAGATACGCAGTATTTT.

The J gene is TRBJ2-1, the V gene TRBV12-3 or TRBV12-4, with 8 bases that match TRBD2. V lost 8 bases to trimming and J lost 6 bases; unmatched junction nucleotides: 6. CDR3 size: 13 residues. The DNA of the CDR3 is TGTGCCAGCGCGGGACTAGGGAGCAATGAGCAGTTCTTC. Translated, it gives CASAGLGSNEQFF.

The J gene is TRBJ2-3, the V gene TRBV29-1; no definite D call. This CDR3 contains 12 residues. Per germline, CDR1 SQVTM and CDR2 ANQGSEA. The V end was cut by 7 bases, the J end by 0 bases, with 8 bases between. CDR3 sequence: CSGQDSTDTQYF. The DNA for the CDR3 is TGCAGCGGTCAGGACAGCACAGATACGCAGTATTTT.

Note on this clonotype: This could be a read error, since a much larger clone is one nucleotide away. The rearrangement joins TRBV6-5 to TRBJ2-1; possible D gene TRBD2, 6 bases. The assigned J gene may be wrong: the sequence end matches TRBJ2-7 better. Germline-derived CDR1 and CDR2 are MNHEY and SVGAGI. This CDR3 spans 13 amino acids. The CDR3 loop is CASSRHTGDEQYF. Written as DNA, the CDR3 is TGTGCCAGCAGTAGACACACGGGGGACGAGCAGTACTTC.

The chain links TRBV28 to TRBJ2-3, with a tentative D call TRBD1 (6 bases). Germline V CDR1 and CDR2: MDHEN, SYDVKM. The CDR3 spans 13 residues. Between the trimmed V and J ends, which lost 4 bases and 5 bases, there was a span of 10 bases. CDR3 nucleotides: TGTGCCAGCAGTTGGGGGCCGAGAGATACGCAGTATTTT. It translates to CASSWGPRDTQYF.

The chain joins TRBV7-3 to TRBJ1-5, with no clear D. V lost 1 base to trimming and J lost 5 bases, with 6 bases between them. Germline V gives CDR1 SGHTA, CDR2 FQGTGA. This CDR3 has 13 residues. The CDR3 loop is CASSLRFDQPQHF. The CDR3 coding sequence is TGTGCCAGCAGCTTAAGGTTCGATCAGCCCCAGCATTTT.

A single count supports this clonotype. Compared with germline, one end of the junction differs, possibly owing to a read error. The chain employs TRBV20-1 and TRBJ2-5; 10 bases are a match to TRBD2. Per germline, CDR1 DFQATT and CDR2 SNEGSKA (reference sequence). The CDR3 is 14 residues long. The CDR3 nucleotides are TGCAGTGCTAGAGGGACTAGCGGCCAAGGGACCCAGTACTTC. Amino acid sequence: CSARGTSGQGTQYF.

V usage is TRBV6-5 and J usage is TRBJ1-2; no reliable D call. V was shortened by 0 bases and J by 5 bases, with 22 bases between the two germline ends. Germline V gives CDR1 MNHEY, CDR2 SVGAGI. CDR3 length: 18 residues. CDR3: CASSYSYERQSHEYGYTF. CDR3 sequence (DNA): TGTGCCAGCAGTTACTCCTATGAACGGCAGAGCCACGAATATGGCTACACCTTC.

The chain combines TRBV29-1 with TRBJ1-2; no definite D call. This CDR3 spans 14 amino acids. V gave up 0 bases and J gave up 3 bases, with 11 bases separating them. Germline V gene sequence: CDR1 SQVTM, CDR2 ANQGSEA. CDR3 DNA: TGCAGCGTTGAAGACAGCTACCCTCACTATGGCTACACCTTC. Translation: CSVEDSYPHYGYTF.

This chain uses TRBV12-3 or TRBV12-4 with TRBJ1-2, with 10 bases identical to TRBD1. V was clipped by 3 bases and J by 2 bases; unmatched bases: 6. This CDR3 has 16 residues. CDR3 protein: CASSFRTGGRNYGYTF. DNA of the CDR3: TGTGCCAGCAGTTTCCGGACAGGGGGTAGGAACTATGGCTACACCTTC.

As to this clonotype: A much larger clone is a single base away; this may be a read error. CDR3 region: CSAGLISNQPQHF. The CDR3 DNA is TGCAGTGCTGGATTAATTAGCAATCAGCCCCAGCATTTT. This chain connects TRBV20-1 to TRBJ1-5; no firm D call. Germline V CDR1 and CDR2: DFQATT, SNEGSKA (reference sequence). CDR3 length: 13 amino acids. Trimming removed 5 bases from V and 0 bases from J, with 8 bases in between.

This clonotype was observed a handful of times. This sequence joins TRBV7-6 and TRBJ1-6; D remains ambiguous. With 4 bases removed from V and 8 bases from J, the gap between germline ends came to 21 bases. CDR1 and CDR2 from the germline V gene are SGHVS and FNYEAQ. The CDR3 extends over 17 amino acids. Here the CDR3 reads CASSSNRAQIGYSPLHF. The CDR3 DNA follows: TGTGCCAGCAGCTCAAACCGGGCCCAAATTGGTTATTCACCCCTCCACTTT.

The chain employs TRBV20-1 and TRBJ2-1; TRBD2 matches at 8 bases. J lost 1 base, V lost 8 bases, and 13 bases had no gene match. CDR1 DFQATT and CDR2 SNEGSKA come from the germline V gene (reference sequence). The CDR3 is 16 residues long. This CDR3 reads CSTPDPGGQSYNEQFF. The CDR3 DNA follows: TGCAGTACTCCTGACCCGGGGGGGCAGTCCTACAATGAGCAGTTCTTC.

The table lists this clonotype with a few counts. The J gene is TRBJ2-1, the V gene TRBV9; the match to TRBD2 covers 9 bases. The V segment lost 4 bases and the J segment 4 bases; nucleotides outside the gene matches: 6. CDR1 SGDLS and CDR2 YYNGEE come from the germline V gene. The CDR3 totals 15 residues. The CDR3 sequence: CASSPRLADYNEQFF. The CDR3 coding sequence is TGTGCCAGCAGCCCCCGACTAGCGGATTACAATGAGCAGTTCTTC.

The chain employs TRBV20-1 and TRBJ2-5; 9 bases are a match to TRBD2. Germline CDR1 and CDR2: DFQATT and SNEGSKA (reference sequence). The CDR3 sequence is 16 residues long. V lost 0 bases and J lost 5; bases outside the gene matches: 10. CDR3: CSARDVRGGAGETQYF. The DNA of the CDR3 is TGCAGTGCTAGAGATGTGCGCGGGGGGGCCGGGGAGACCCAGTACTTC.

The table lists this clonotype with a few counts. The chain recombines TRBV6-2 or TRBV6-3 with TRBJ2-7; the D is unclear. This CDR3 has 13 residues. In germline, CDR1 is MNHEY, CDR2 SVGEGT. V gave up 0 bases and J gave up 5 bases, with 8 bases separating them. CDR3: CASSYSGRDEQYF. CDR3 nucleotide sequence: TGTGCCAGCAGTTACTCGGGTAGGGACGAGCAGTACTTC.

This chain links TRBV4-2 with TRBJ2-1, with 11 nucleotides matching TRBD2. The CDR3 has 17 residues. V lost 0 bases to trimming and J lost 12 bases; unmatched junction nucleotides: 13. From germline, CDR1 is LGHNA and CDR2 YNFKEQ. The CDR3 coding sequence is TGTGCCAGCAGCCAAGATACGGTAGCGGGGGGGCTATCAGGGCAGTTCTTC. As protein: CASSQDTVAGGLSGQFF.

This chain joins TRBV7-6 and TRBJ2-2; no firm D call. The CDR3 contains 15 residues. V was cut by 5 bases and J by 3 bases, with 13 bases left in between. CDR1 is SGHVS and CDR2 is FNYEAQ in the germline V gene. In DNA, the CDR3 is TGTGCCAGCAGCCACAGTTACGCGGACACCGGGGAGCTGTTTTTT. Amino acid sequence: CASSHSYADTGELFF.

This sequence joins TRBV7-2 and TRBJ1-2; 7 positions match TRBD1. Trimming took 8 bases from V and 7 from J; bases not matched to a gene: 7. CDR1 and CDR2 from the germline V gene are SGHTA and FQGNSA. CDR3 size: 12 residues. CDR3 DNA: TGTGCCAGCGGATGGACAGGCGGTGGCTACACCTTC. Protein sequence: CASGWTGGGYTF.

The rearrangement links TRBV7-6 to TRBJ2-7; the D is unclear. With 2 bases removed from V and 2 bases from J, the gap between germline ends came to 10 bases. Germline CDR1 and CDR2: SGHVS and FNYEAQ. This CDR3 comprises 14 residues. In DNA form, the CDR3 reads TGTGCCAGCAGCTTACTCAGCCCGACCTACGAGCAGTACTTC. Translation gives CASSLLSPTYEQYF.

This chain connects TRBV12-3 or TRBV12-4 to TRBJ2-1, with 8 bases that match TRBD2. V gave up 7 bases and J gave up 1 base; unmatched junction bases: 6. This CDR3 region has 15 residues. The CDR3 region has the DNA TGTGCCAGCACCTATTTAGCGGGGTCCTACAATGAGCAGTTCTTC. Encoded protein: CASTYLAGSYNEQFF.

This rearrangement joins TRBV20-1 to TRBJ1-5; TRBD1 might be the D (5 bases). The CDR3 spans 14 residues. The V end was cut by 1 base, the J end by 6 bases, with 13 bases between. Germline lookup yields CDR1 DFQATT and CDR2 SNEGSKA (reference sequence). In DNA, the CDR3 is TGCAGTGCTAGAGTGTCAGGGCGTACTCAGCCCCAGCATTTT. This codes for CSARVSGRTQPQHF.